Shown below are 9 T cell receptor beta chains from a single sample sequenced in a study of read filtering for tumor transcriptome and immune sequencing. The library was built from roughly 400 ng RNA with molecular barcoded adaptors for alpha/delta and beta/gamma chains. TCRdb reprocessed the reads via MiXCR and lists one record per CDR3 protein. The sample lists under 30,000 distinct CDR3 sequences; about 20% were seen once. Sequences were obtained from a population of CD138-negative cells sorted from bone marrow. The receptor set was obtained from a donor aged 40 or older with multiple myeloma.

In the case of this clonotype: A single base separates this from a much larger clone, so it may be a read error. J is TRBJ1-4 and V is TRBV7-8, with 9 positions matching TRBD1. The germline gives CDR1 SGHVS, CDR2 FQNEAQ. Trimming took 0 bases from V and 8 from J; bases not matched to a gene: 4. The length of the CDR3 is 15 residues. CDR3 DNA: TGTGCCAGCAGCTTAGCGAGACAGGGGGAGGAAAAACTGTTTTTT. It is translated as CASSLARQGEEKLFF.

As regards this clonotype: A much larger clone differs by one base, so this may be a read error. This chain links TRBV2 with TRBJ2-5, with D possibly TRBD1 on 6 matching bases. Germline V CDR1 and CDR2: SNHLY, FYNNEI. This CDR3 is 16 amino acids long. V shed 7 bases and J shed 1 base, with 19 bases lying between them. The CDR3 spells CASKVNLGHLQETQYF. As DNA, the CDR3 is TGTGCCAGCAAGGTAAATTTGGGACACCTCCAAGAGACCCAGTACTTC. The whole variable domain, remainder taken from reference TRBV2 and TRBJ2-5, is EPEVTQTPSHQVTQMGQEVILRCVPISNHLYFYWYRQILGQKVEFLVSFYNNEISEKSEIFDDQFSVERPDGSNFTLKIRSTKLEDSAMYFCASKVNLGHLQETQYFGPGTRLLVL.

This clonotype was counted once. The CDR3 does not end in the conserved phenylalanine or tryptophan, so this is likely a read error. The chain is built from TRBV19 and TRBJ1-5; D call uncertain. Germline assignment: CDR1 LNHDA and CDR2 SQIVND (reference sequence). CDR3 length equals 13 residues. V was shortened by 2 bases and J by 5 bases, with 7 bases between the two germline ends. CDR3: CASSIRLDQPQHS. The CDR3 region has the DNA TGTGCCAGTAGTATAAGACTCGATCAGCCCCAGCATTCT.

This clonotype appeared a single time. Since the CDR3 does not end with the conserved phenylalanine or tryptophan, this likely comes from a read error. The rearrangement uses TRBV29-1 and TRBJ1-1; TRBD1 matches 9 bases. The junction had 5 bases not matched to a gene; V was cut back by 6 bases and J by 6 bases. CDR3 length equals 12 residues. Germline assignment: CDR1 SQVTM and CDR2 ANQGSEA. DNA of the CDR3: TGCAGCGTGGGGACAGGGAAGGCTGAAGCTTTCTTA. This codes for CSVGTGKAEAFL.

This clonotype was counted ten times or more. This rearrangement joins TRBV25-1 to TRBJ2-7; TRBD2 aligns across 8 bases. The V gene end was trimmed by 7 bases and the J gene end by 6 bases; junction bases not matched to a gene: 5. The CDR3 has 12 amino acids. The V gene's germline CDR1 is MGHDK and CDR2 SYGVNS. The CDR3 DNA reads as TGTGCCAGCAATACCCGGGAGGGCGAGCAGTACTTC. The encoded protein is CASNTREGEQYF.

The V call is TRBV12-3 or TRBV12-4, the J call TRBJ2-3; TRBD1 matches at 7 bases. The CDR3 loop spans 14 amino acids. With 3 bases clipped from V and 6 bases from J, the junction kept 6 bases outside the gene matches. As DNA, the CDR3 is TGTGCCAGCAGTTTCCAGGGGGTCGGGGATACGCAGTATTTT. Translation: CASSFQGVGDTQYF.

This clonotype was seen at least ten times. This chain connects TRBV2 to TRBJ2-3; no firm D call. The V gene lost 4 bases and the J gene lost 3 bases, with 14 bases spanning the gap. Germline values: CDR1 SNHLY, CDR2 FYNNEI. This CDR3 has 15 amino acids. The CDR3 sequence is CASSVNGLGTDTQYF. The CDR3 DNA reads TGTGCCAGCAGTGTGAACGGCCTAGGAACAGATACGCAGTATTTT. The variable domain in full, with the rest retrieved from reference TRBV2 and TRBJ2-3, is EPEVTQTPSHQVTQMGQEVILRCVPISNHLYFYWYRQILGQKVEFLVSFYNNEISEKSEIFDDQFSVERPDGSNFTLKIRSTKLEDSAMYFCASSVNGLGTDTQYFGPGTRLTVL.

Many counts were recorded for this clonotype. The chain is built from TRBV18 and TRBJ1-4, with D uncertain. V was clipped by 3 bases and J by 8 bases, with 13 bases between them. Germline V gene data show CDR1 as KGHSH and CDR2 as LQKENI. The length of the CDR3 is 14 residues. The CDR3 protein is CASSPGLQFEKLFF. CDR3 nucleotides: TGTGCCAGCTCACCTGGCCTTCAGTTCGAAAAACTGTTTTTT.

This clonotype showed up many times. This chain links TRBV13 with TRBJ2-1, with TRBD1 identical over 7 bases. The germline V gene encodes CDR1 PRHDT and CDR2 FYEKMQ (reference sequence). This CDR3 contains 16 residues. V shed 5 bases, J shed 6 bases, and the junction held 13 bases outside the gene matches. CDR3 region: CASSLPTGKDSNEQFF. DNA for the CDR3: TGTGCCAGCAGCCTACCGACAGGGAAGGATAGCAATGAGCAGTTCTTC. Using reference TRBV13 and TRBJ2-1 for the parts outside the CDR3, the full variable domain is AAGVIQSPRHLIKEKRETATLKCYPIPRHDTVYWYQQGPGQDPQFLISFYEKMQSDKGSIPDRFSAQQFSDYHSELNMSSLELGDSALYFCASSLPTGKDSNEQFFGPGTRLTVL.